This is a list of T cell receptor beta chains from one sample in a study of CD8 T cells in Susac syndrome. In TCRdb, the immunoSEQ multiplex PCR reads were re-called with MiXCR into one record per CDR3 protein. The table records tens of thousands of distinct CDR3 sequences, just over 90% of them present only once. The sample taken for sequencing was CD4+ T cells from PBMCs. The receptors here all came from a human donor with Susac syndrome. CDR3s include the opening cysteine and the closing phenylalanine or tryptophan. The D gene is left open where the match is weak.

len	v_gene	j_gene	d_gene	CDR3nt	CDR3aa
13	TRBV2	TRBJ2-7	-	TGTGCCAGCAGTGAAGCGCTTCGGGTGCAGCAGTACTTC	CASSEALRVQQYF
15	TRBV27	TRBJ2-1	-	TGTGCCAGCACCCTAACTACCGGGCGACCCAATGAGCAGTTCTTC	CASTLTTGRPNEQFF
13	TRBV6-5	TRBJ2-7	TRBD1	TGTGCCAGCAGTTACGGGACAGTGGGGGAGCAGTACTTC	CASSYGTVGEQYF
16	TRBV12-3/TRBV12-4	TRBJ2-5	TRBD1	TGTGCCAGCACCCGTGGACAGGGGTTATATCAAGAGACCCAGTACTTC	CASTRGQGLYQETQYF
15	TRBV20-1	TRBJ2-7	-	TGCAGTGCGCCGCAGGGAGGTTGGATAACCTACGAGCAGTACTTC	CSAPQGGWITYEQYF
17	TRBV6-1	TRBJ1-5	TRBD1	TGTGCCAGCAGGCGACAGGGTGGTGGGAATAGCAATCAGCCCCAGCATTTT	CASRRQGGGNSNQPQHF
14	TRBV5-1	TRBJ1-1	-	TGCGCCAGCAGCTTAGAACGGGTGAACACTGAAGCTTTCTTT	CASSLERVNTEAFF
14	TRBV18	TRBJ2-5	-	TGTGCCAGCTCACCACAGCACTACCAAGAGACCCAGTACTTC	CASSPQHYQETQYF
13	TRBV14	TRBJ2-7	-	TGTGCCAGCAGCCAAGATATGGAGGGCGAGCAGTACTTC	CASSQDMEGEQYF
16	TRBV28	TRBJ2-4	TRBD2	TGTGCCAGCAGTCCCTCGGGACTAGCCGGGGAAAACATTCAGTACTTC	CASSPSGLAGENIQYF
15	TRBV15	TRBJ1-5	TRBD1	TGTGCCACCAGCAAAAGGACAGGTAGCAATCAGCCCCAGCATTTT	CATSKRTGSNQPQHF
16	TRBV5-4	TRBJ1-2	TRBD1	TGTGCCAGCAGCATTCGGACAGGGATCATTATCTATGGCTACACCTTC	CASSIRTGIIIYGYTF
12	TRBV19	TRBJ1-3	-	TGTGCCAGGACAGGAGCTGGAAACACCATATATTTT	CARTGAGNTIYF
14	TRBV7-2	TRBJ1-1	-	TGTGCCAGCAGCTTAGGAGGTGGCGGCACTGAAGCTTTCTTT	CASSLGGGGTEAFF
14	TRBV2	TRBJ2-1	-	TGTGCCAGCAAGGAGGGGTTAACCTACAATGAGCAGTTCTTC	CASKEGLTYNEQFF
15	TRBV11-2	TRBJ1-3	-	TGTGCCAGCAGCTTAGGCTGGACGGGCCTCAACACCATATATTTT	CASSLGWTGLNTIYF
16	TRBV2	TRBJ2-3	-	TGTGCCAGCAGCTACGACAGATCCCCTAGCACAGATACGCAGTATTTT	CASSYDRSPSTDTQYF
18	TRBV4-3	TRBJ1-4	-	TGCGCCAGCAGCCAAGATCAGCGAGGCTCTGCAACTAATGAAAAACTGTTTTTT	CASSQDQRGSATNEKLFF
12	TRBV6-6	TRBJ1-5	-	TGTGCCAGCAGGGTTAGCAATCAGCCCCAGCATTTT	CASRVSNQPQHF
16	TRBV6-4	TRBJ2-7	TRBD1	TGTGCCAGCAAGAGAATTAGGGGACAGGGGGCCTACGAGCAGTACTTC	CASKRIRGQGAYEQYF
12	TRBV6-2/TRBV6-3	TRBJ2-2	-	TGTGCCAGCAGTCCACCCCCCGGGGAGCTGTTTTTT	CASSPPPGELFF
13	TRBV29-1	TRBJ1-2	-	TGCAGCGTTGAAGATCAGGTTCTCCGAGGCTACACCTTC	CSVEDQVLRGYTF